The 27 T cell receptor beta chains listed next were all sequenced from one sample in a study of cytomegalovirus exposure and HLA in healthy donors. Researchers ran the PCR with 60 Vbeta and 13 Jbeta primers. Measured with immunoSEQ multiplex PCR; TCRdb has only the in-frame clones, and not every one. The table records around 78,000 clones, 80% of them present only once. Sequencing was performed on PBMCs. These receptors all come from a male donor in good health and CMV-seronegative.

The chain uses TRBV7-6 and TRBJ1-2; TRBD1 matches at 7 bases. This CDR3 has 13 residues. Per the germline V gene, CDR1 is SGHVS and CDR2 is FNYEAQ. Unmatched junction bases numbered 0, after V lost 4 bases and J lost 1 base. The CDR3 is CASSSGGNYGYTF. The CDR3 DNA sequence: TGTGCCAGCAGCTCAGGGGGTAACTATGGCTACACCTTC.

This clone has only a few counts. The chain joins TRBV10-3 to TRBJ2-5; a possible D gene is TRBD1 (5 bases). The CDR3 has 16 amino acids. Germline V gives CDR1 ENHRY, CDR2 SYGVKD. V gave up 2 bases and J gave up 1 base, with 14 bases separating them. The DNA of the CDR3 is TGTGCCATCAGTGAGCAGGGAATAGATGGCCAAGAGACCCAGTACTTC. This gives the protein CAISEQGIDGQETQYF.

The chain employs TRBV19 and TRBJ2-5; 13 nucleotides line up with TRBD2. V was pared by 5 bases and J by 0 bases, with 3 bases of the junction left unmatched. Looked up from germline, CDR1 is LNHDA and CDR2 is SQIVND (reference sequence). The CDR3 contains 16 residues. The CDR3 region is CASSSGLAGDQETQYF. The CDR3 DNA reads TGTGCCAGTAGTTCCGGACTAGCGGGAGACCAAGAGACCCAGTACTTC.

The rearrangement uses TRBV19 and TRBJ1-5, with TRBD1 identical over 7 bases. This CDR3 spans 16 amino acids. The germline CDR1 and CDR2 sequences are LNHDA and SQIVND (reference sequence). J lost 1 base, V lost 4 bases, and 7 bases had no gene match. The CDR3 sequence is CASSTSGTVSNQPQHF. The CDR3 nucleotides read TGTGCCAGTAGTACCTCCGGGACAGTAAGCAATCAGCCCCAGCATTTT.

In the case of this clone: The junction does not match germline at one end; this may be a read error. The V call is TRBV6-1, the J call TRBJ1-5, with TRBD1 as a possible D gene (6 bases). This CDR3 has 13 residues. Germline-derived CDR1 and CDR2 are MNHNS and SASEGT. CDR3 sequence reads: CASTRDNNQPQNF. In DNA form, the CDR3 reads TGTGCCAGCACTCGGGACAACAATCAGCCCCAGAATTTT.

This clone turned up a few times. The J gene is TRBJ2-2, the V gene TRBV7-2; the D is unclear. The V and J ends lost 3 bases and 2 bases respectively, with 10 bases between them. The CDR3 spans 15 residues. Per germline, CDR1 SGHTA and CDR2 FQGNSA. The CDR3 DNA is TGTGCCAGCAGCTTTATGGCCACCAACACCGGGGAGCTGTTTTTT. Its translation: CASSFMATNTGELFF.

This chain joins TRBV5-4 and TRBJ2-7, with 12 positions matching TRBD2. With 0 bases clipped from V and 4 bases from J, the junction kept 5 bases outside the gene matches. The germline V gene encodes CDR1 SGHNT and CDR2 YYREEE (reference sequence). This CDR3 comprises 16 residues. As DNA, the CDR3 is TGTGCCAGCAGCTTGGGACTAGCGGGAGCAAAGTACGAGCAGTACTTC. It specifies CASSLGLAGAKYEQYF.

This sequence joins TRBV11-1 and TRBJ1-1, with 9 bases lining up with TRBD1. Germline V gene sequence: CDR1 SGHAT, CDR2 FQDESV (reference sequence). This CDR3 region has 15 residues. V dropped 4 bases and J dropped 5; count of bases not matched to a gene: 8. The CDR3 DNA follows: TGTGCCAGCAGCTCCCCGGACAGGGGTGTGACTGAAGCTTTCTTT. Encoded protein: CASSSPDRGVTEAFF.

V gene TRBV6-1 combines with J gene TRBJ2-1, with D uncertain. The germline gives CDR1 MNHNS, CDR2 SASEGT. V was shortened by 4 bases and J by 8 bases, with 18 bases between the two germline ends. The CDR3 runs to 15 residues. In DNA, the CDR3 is TGTGCCAGCAGTGCCGCCATGAGGTCTGTCTATGAGCAGTTCTTC. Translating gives CASSAAMRSVYEQFF.

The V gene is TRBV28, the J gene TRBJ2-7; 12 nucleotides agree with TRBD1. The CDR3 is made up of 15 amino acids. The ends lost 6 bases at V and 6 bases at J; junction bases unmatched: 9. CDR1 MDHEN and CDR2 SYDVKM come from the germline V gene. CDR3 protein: CASSQGGQGAGEQYF. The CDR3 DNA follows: TGTGCCAGCAGCCAAGGGGGACAGGGGGCTGGCGAGCAGTACTTC.

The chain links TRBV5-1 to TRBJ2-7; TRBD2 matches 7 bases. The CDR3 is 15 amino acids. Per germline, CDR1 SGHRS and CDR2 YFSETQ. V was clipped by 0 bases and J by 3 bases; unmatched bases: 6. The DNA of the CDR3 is TGCGCCAGCAGCTTGGCCTCTAGCGGAGACTACGAGCAGTACTTC. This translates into CASSLASSGDYEQYF.

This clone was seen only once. This CDR3 reads CASSFAERLNNEQFF. The CDR3 DNA sequence: TGTGCCAGCAGCTTCGCGGAACGATTAAACAATGAGCAGTTCTTC. The chain has TRBV5-4 and TRBJ2-1, with unresolved D. Deletions cut 2 bases from V and 5 bases from J, with 14 bases between. CDR3 size: 15 residues. CDR1 SGHNT and CDR2 YYREEE come from the germline V gene (reference sequence).

CDR3 in DNA: TGTGCCAGCAGCTTAATGACAGGCCATAGCACAGATACGCAGTATTTT. Its translation: CASSLMTGHSTDTQYF. J is TRBJ2-3 and V is TRBV7-9; tentatively, D is TRBD1 (6 bases). With 2 bases removed from V and 0 bases from J, the gap between germline ends came to 12 bases. Germline CDR1 SEHNR, CDR2 FQNEAQ (reference sequence). The CDR3 consists of 16 residues.

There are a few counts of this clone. This CDR3 is CASSPGVDYGYTF. The CDR3 DNA sequence: TGTGCCAGCAGTCCCGGGGTGGACTATGGCTACACCTTC. The chain uses TRBV6-5 and TRBJ1-2; D gene uncertain. The V gene lost 5 bases and the J gene lost 3 bases, with 10 bases spanning the gap. Germline lookup yields CDR1 MNHEY and CDR2 SVGAGI. The CDR3 runs to 13 residues.

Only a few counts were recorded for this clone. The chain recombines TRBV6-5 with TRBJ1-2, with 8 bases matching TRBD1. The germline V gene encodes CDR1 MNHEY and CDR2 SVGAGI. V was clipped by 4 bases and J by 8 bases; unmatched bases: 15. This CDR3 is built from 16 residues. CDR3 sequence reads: CASSFRDRRESGGYTF. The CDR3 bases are TGTGCCAGCAGTTTCCGGGACAGGAGGGAATCGGGAGGCTACACCTTC.

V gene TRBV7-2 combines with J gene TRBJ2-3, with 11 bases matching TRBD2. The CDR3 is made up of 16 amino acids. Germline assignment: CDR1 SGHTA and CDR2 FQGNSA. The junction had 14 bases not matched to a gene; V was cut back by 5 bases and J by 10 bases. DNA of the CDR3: TGTGCCAGCAGCCGAAAGACTAGCGGGAATGGGAATTCGCAGTATTTT. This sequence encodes CASSRKTSGNGNSQYF. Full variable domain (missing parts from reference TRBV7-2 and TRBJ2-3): GAGVSQSPSNKVTEKGKDVELRCDPISGHTALYWYRQSLGQGLEFLIYFQGNSAPDKSGLPSDRFSAERTGGSVSTLTIQRTQQEDSAVYLCASSRKTSGNGNSQYFGPGTRLTVL.

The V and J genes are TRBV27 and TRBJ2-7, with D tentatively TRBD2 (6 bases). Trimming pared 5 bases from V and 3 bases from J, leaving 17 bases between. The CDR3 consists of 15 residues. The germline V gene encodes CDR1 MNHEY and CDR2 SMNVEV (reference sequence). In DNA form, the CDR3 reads TGTGCCAGCAGTCCGACGGGACTTAGCGTCTACGAGCAGTACTTC. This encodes CASSPTGLSVYEQYF.

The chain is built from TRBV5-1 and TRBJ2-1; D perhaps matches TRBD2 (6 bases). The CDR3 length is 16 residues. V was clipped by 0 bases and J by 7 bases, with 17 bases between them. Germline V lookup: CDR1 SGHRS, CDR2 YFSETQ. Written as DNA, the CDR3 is TGCGCCAGCAGCTTGGTTTATTCACTAGCTCAGAATGAGCAGTTCTTC. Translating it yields CASSLVYSLAQNEQFF.

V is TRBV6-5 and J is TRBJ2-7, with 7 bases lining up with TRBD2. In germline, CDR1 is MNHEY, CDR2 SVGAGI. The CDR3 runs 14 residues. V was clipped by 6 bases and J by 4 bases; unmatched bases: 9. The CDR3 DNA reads TGTGCCAGCAGCCCAAGCGGGGAGGTGTACGAGCAGTACTTC. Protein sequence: CASSPSGEVYEQYF.

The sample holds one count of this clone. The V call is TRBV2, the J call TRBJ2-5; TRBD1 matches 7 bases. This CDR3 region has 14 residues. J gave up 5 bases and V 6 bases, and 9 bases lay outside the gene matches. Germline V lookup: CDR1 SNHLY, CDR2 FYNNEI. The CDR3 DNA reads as TGTGCCAGCAGCCCCCAGGGGGTAAGGGAGACCCAGTACTTC. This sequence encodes CASSPQGVRETQYF.

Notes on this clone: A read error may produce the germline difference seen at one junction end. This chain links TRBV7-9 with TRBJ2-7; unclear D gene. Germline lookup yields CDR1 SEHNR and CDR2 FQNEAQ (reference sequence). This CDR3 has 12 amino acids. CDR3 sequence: CSSSSTVREQYF. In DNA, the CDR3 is TGTTCCAGCAGCTCTACTGTGCGGGAGCAGTACTTC.

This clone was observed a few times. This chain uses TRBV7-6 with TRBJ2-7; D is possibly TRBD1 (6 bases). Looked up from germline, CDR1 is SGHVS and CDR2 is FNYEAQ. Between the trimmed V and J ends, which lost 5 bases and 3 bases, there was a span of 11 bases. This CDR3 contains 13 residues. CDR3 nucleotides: TGTGCCAGCAGCCCCAGGGGTTACTACGAGCAGTACTTC. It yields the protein CASSPRGYYEQYF.

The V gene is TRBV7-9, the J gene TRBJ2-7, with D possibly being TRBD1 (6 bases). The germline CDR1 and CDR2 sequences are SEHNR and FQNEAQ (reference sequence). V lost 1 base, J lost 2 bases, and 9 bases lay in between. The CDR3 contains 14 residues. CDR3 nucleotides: TGTGCCAGCAGCTTAGTGACAGGAGCCTACGAGCAGTACTTC. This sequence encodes CASSLVTGAYEQYF.

CDR3 DNA: TGCGCCAGCAGCCCCGGGGACAGAAGCCAAGAGACCCAGTACTTC. Residues: CASSPGDRSQETQYF. The rearrangement joins TRBV5-1 to TRBJ2-5, with 7 bases fitting TRBD1. The CDR3 runs to 15 residues. From germline, CDR1 is SGHRS and CDR2 YFSETQ. Trimming cost V 4 bases and J 1 base; bases outside gene matches: 7.

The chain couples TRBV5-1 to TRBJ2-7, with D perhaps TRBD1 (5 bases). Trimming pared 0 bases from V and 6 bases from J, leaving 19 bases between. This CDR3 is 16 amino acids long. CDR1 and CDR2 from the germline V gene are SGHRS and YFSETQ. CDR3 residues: CASSLAPRTQVGEQYF. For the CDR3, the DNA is TGCGCCAGCAGCTTGGCACCAAGGACACAAGTGGGCGAGCAGTACTTC.

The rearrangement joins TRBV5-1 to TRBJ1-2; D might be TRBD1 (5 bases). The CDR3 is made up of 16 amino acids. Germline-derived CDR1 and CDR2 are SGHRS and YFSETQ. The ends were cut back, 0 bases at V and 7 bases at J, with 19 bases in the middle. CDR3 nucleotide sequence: TGCGCCAGCAGCTTGGTCCTTTCCACTGTACAGGTTGGCTACACCTTC. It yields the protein CASSLVLSTVQVGYTF. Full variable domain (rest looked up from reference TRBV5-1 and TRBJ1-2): KAGVTQTPRYLIKTRGQQVTLSCSPISGHRSVSWYQQTPGQGLQFLFEYFSETQRNKGNFPGRFSGRQFSNSRSEMNVSTLELGDSALYLCASSLVLSTVQVGYTFGSGTRLTVV.

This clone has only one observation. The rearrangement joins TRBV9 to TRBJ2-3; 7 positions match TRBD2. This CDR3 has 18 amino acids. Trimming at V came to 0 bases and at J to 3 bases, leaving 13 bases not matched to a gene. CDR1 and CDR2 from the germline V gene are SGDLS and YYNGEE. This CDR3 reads CASSVDGLVRPGTDTQYF. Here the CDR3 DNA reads TGTGCCAGCAGCGTAGATGGACTAGTCAGGCCCGGAACAGATACGCAGTATTTT.